The source of this T cell receptor (beta chain) is a study of liver allograft versus peripheral blood T cells. At the level of the study: Graft-liver T cell receptor repertoires were compared against recipient peripheral blood repertoires.

The ends were cut back, 4 bases at V and 7 bases at J, with 13 bases in the middle. The germline CDR1 and CDR2 sequences are MGHDK and SYGVNS. The CDR3 has 13 amino acids. TCRdb reprocessed the reads via MiXCR and lists one record per CDR3 protein. Found here are about 15,000 distinct CDR3 sequences, around 20% of them singletons; the top ten hold under 7%. Whole-study results and caveats: T cell receptor repertoires inside liver allografts reportedly differed from those in peripheral blood.

About this clonotype itself: The antigen is unknown.

V and J are TRBV25-1 and TRBJ1-2; unclear D gene. This sequence was found in a human patient who had a liver transplant. Some T cells may be supplied by the graft donor. The CDR3 nucleotides read TGTGCCAGCAGTGTCGGGAGGATCGGTGGCTACACCTTC. Protein product: CASSVGRIGGYTF.